The table lists the clone carrying this T cell receptor beta chain with a few counts. Its specificity is not known. Through template switching, a universal primer site was introduced, and the cDNA contained unique molecular identifiers. TCRdb redid the calling of the 5' RACE reads with MiXCR, one entry per CDR3 protein. The sample has about 810,000 distinct CDR3 sequences; approximately 13% are singletons. This CDR3 has 17 amino acids. CDR1 is SGDLS and CDR2 is YYNGEE in the germline V gene. V dropped 0 bases and J dropped 5 bases, with 17 bases sitting between them. This sample is drawn from a study of identical twins. Study-wide results and caveats: The abundant beta clonotypes from cord blood had fewer insertions, and memory repertoires had none of this. Twins shared beta out-of-frame sequences in excess, but this excess was weaker.

All donors comprised healthy Caucasians. These records were also assigned to another study, of yellow fever vaccine responses in identical twins.

The sequenced sample was PBMCs. V gene TRBV9 combines with J gene TRBJ2-2, with D unclear. This TCR was recovered from a young woman in good health. The CDR3 sequence is CASSVGIDGPPTGELFF. CDR3 nucleotides: TGTGCCAGCAGCGTAGGAATTGATGGGCCCCCAACCGGGGAGCTGTTTTTT. The full variable domain, with the rest looked up from reference TRBV9 and TRBJ2-2, is DSGVTQTPKHLITATGQRVTLRCSPRSGDLSVYWYQQSLDQGLQFLIQYYNGEERAKGNILERFSAQQFPDLHSELNLSSLELGDSALYFCASSVGIDGPPTGELFFGEGSRLTVL.